Below are 5 T cell receptor beta chains sequenced from a single sample in a study of shared clonotypes between healthy human individuals. Profiled with immunoSEQ multiplex PCR; TCRdb holds only in-frame clones, not every one. The sample has about 650,000 clones; around 95% are singletons. Naive CD8 cells lacked CD45RO and underwent positive selection for CCR7, leaving out terminally differentiated effector memory CD45RA+ cells. Sequenced input: naive CD8+ T cells sorted from blood. These receptors all stem from a woman in her thirties in good health.

The J gene is TRBJ1-2, the V gene TRBV7-9; 12 bases align to TRBD1. V was pared by 6 bases and J by 6 bases, with 8 bases of the junction left unmatched. This CDR3 has 15 residues. Germline V gene data show CDR1 as SEHNR and CDR2 as FQNEAQ (reference sequence). CDR3 in amino acids: CASSPGTGGQDGYTF. In nucleotides, the CDR3 is TGTGCCAGCAGTCCCGGGACAGGGGGCCAGGATGGCTACACCTTC.

V gene TRBV5-1 combines with J gene TRBJ2-5; D is uncertain. The CDR3 contains 15 residues. V lost 9 bases to trimming and J lost 0 bases, with 18 bases between them. Germline V gene sequence: CDR1 SGHRS, CDR2 YFSETQ. CDR3 region: CATLRRVGYQETQYF. The DNA of the CDR3 is TGCGCCACCCTCCGCCGAGTGGGGTACCAAGAGACCCAGTACTTC. The variable domain in full, completed from reference TRBV5-1 and TRBJ2-5, reads KAGVTQTPRYLIKTRGQQVTLSCSPISGHRSVSWYQQTPGQGLQFLFEYFSETQRNKGNFPGRFSGRQFSNSRSEMNVSTLELGDSALYLCATLRRVGYQETQYFGPGTRLLVL.

The chain combines TRBV4-2 with TRBJ1-4; D remains ambiguous. Germline V lookup: CDR1 LGHNA, CDR2 YNFKEQ. CDR3 length: 15 residues. Between the trimmed V and J ends, which lost 4 bases and 0 bases, there was a span of 9 bases. CDR3 region: CASSPSFATNEKLFF. Written as DNA, the CDR3 is TGTGCCAGCAGCCCTAGCTTTGCAACTAATGAAAAACTGTTTTTT.

J is TRBJ2-1 and V is TRBV4-1, with D possibly being TRBD2 (7 bases). V dropped 0 bases and J dropped 2 bases, with 11 bases sitting between them. CDR1 and CDR2 (germline): MGHRA, YSYEKL. There are 16 residues in the CDR3. The CDR3 loop reads CASSQEGGGPYNEQFF. The CDR3 coding sequence is TGCGCCAGCAGCCAAGAAGGGGGGGGCCCCTACAATGAGCAGTTCTTC.

The chain carries TRBV4-2 and TRBJ1-1, with a possible D match to TRBD1 (5 bases). This CDR3 region has 18 residues. Trimming took off 4 bases at V and 2 bases at J, with 23 bases between the two ends. Germline CDR1 reads LGHNA; CDR2 reads YNFKEQ. The CDR3 is CASSLGRETKNRNTEAFF. In DNA form, the CDR3 reads TGTGCCAGCAGCCTGGGACGGGAAACCAAAAACCGTAACACTGAAGCTTTCTTT.